This entry lists 20 T cell receptor beta chains sequenced from one sample in a study of human T cells and chemical hapten exposure. Someone pulled total RNA out of unfractionated whole blood. During construction of the library, unique molecular identifiers were attached to individual cDNA molecules for quantitative, reproducible TCR counting. TCRdb used MiXCR to reprocess the reads, holding one entry per CDR3 protein. The data contain 120,000 or so distinct CDR3 sequences, approximately 9% of them singletons. The sequenced sample was whole blood. The receptors derive from a human donor in good health. Some clones in this sample may be carry-over from other donors' samples.

The sample holds many counts of this clonotype. This sequence joins TRBV29-1 and TRBJ1-1; no clear D. CDR1 and CDR2 (germline): SQVTM, ANQGSEA. V was cut by 7 bases and J by 0 bases, with 12 bases left in between. The CDR3 contains 13 residues. CDR3 nucleotide sequence: TGCAGCGCCCAGTCGACAATGAACACTGAAGCTTTCTTT. It specifies CSAQSTMNTEAFF.

Only a few counts were recorded for this clonotype. This chain links TRBV9 with TRBJ2-3; a weak D match, TRBD2 (5 bases). Trimming cost V 4 bases and J 8 bases, with 20 bases left between them. Per germline, CDR1 SGDLS and CDR2 YYNGEE. The CDR3 totals 15 residues. The CDR3 DNA reads as TGTGCCAGCAGCTTAGGCGGCACACCGAGCGGTACGCAGTATTTT. This codes for CASSLGGTPSGTQYF.

This clonotype was recorded many times. This rearrangement joins TRBV4-3 to TRBJ1-1, with D unresolved. CDR1 LGHNA and CDR2 YSLEER come from the germline V gene. There are 15 residues in the CDR3. V was cut by 0 bases and J by 4 bases, with 12 bases left in between. In DNA form, the CDR3 reads TGCGCCAGCAGCCAAGATCGTGGAGGGTTCACTGAAGCTTTCTTT. Translating it yields CASSQDRGGFTEAFF.

The chain combines TRBV11-2 with TRBJ2-5; D remains unclear. CDR1 and CDR2 from the germline V gene are SGHAT and FQNNGV. This CDR3 is 14 amino acids long. V lost 5 bases and J 1 base, leaving 11 bases between the germline ends. The CDR3 spells CASSLGNIQETQYF. CDR3 nucleotide sequence: TGTGCCAGCAGCCTGGGGAACATCCAAGAGACCCAGTACTTC.

This clonotype was seen more than once but under ten times. The chain employs TRBV2 and TRBJ2-7, with D possibly matching TRBD1 (6 bases). V dropped 6 bases and J dropped 3 bases, with 15 bases sitting between them. The CDR3 totals 14 residues. Germline V gene lookup returns CDR1 SNHLY and CDR2 FYNNEI. The chain's CDR3 is CASSVTGNLYEQYF. The CDR3 region has the DNA TGTGCCAGCAGCGTAACAGGGAATCTCTACGAGCAGTACTTC.

This rearrangement joins TRBV6-5 to TRBJ1-4, with a weak D call TRBD1 (5 bases). The V and J ends lost 4 bases and 4 bases respectively, with 10 bases between them. There are 14 residues in the CDR3. Germline V gene data show CDR1 as MNHEY and CDR2 as SVGAGI. This CDR3 reads CASSFARGNEKLFF. For the CDR3, the DNA is TGTGCCAGCAGTTTTGCGAGGGGTAATGAAAAACTGTTTTTT.

This clonotype was counted between two and nine times. The chain combines TRBV29-1 with TRBJ2-2, with TRBD2 identical over 7 bases. J lost 4 bases, V lost 4 bases, and 3 bases had no gene match. Germline CDR1 and CDR2: SQVTM and ANQGSEA. The CDR3 extends over 13 amino acids. CDR3 region: CSVGSGGTGELFF. CDR3 bases: TGCAGCGTTGGGTCGGGGGGCACCGGGGAGCTGTTTTTT.

CDR3: CASSSDRVTSNEKLFF. The CDR3 DNA reads as TGTGCCAGCAGTTCCGACCGGGTCACTAGTAATGAAAAACTGTTTTTT. This chain connects TRBV6-5 to TRBJ1-4; no firm D call. The V and J ends lost 4 bases and 4 bases respectively, with 16 bases between them. CDR1 and CDR2 (germline): MNHEY, SVGAGI. This CDR3 spans 16 amino acids.

V usage is TRBV15 and J usage is TRBJ2-2; TRBD2 matches 13 bases. The junction had 6 bases not matched to a gene; V was cut back by 2 bases and J by 6 bases. This CDR3 spans 17 amino acids. In germline, CDR1 is LNHNV, CDR2 YYDKDF (reference sequence). The CDR3 sequence is CATSRTSGRAGPGELFF. DNA of the CDR3: TGTGCCACCAGCAGAACTAGCGGGAGGGCCGGGCCCGGGGAGCTGTTTTTT.

The V and J genes are TRBV6-1 and TRBJ1-5; D not resolved. V lost 0 bases and J lost 3, with 9 bases in between. Looked up from germline, CDR1 is MNHNS and CDR2 is SASEGT. The CDR3 has 15 amino acids. This CDR3 is CASSEAWVSNQPQHF. In DNA form, the CDR3 reads TGTGCCAGCAGTGAAGCATGGGTTTCCAATCAGCCCCAGCATTTT.

This clonotype came up a few times. V is TRBV10-3 and J is TRBJ2-7; D call uncertain. CDR3 length: 14 amino acids. Germline values: CDR1 ENHRY, CDR2 SYGVKD. The ends were cut back, 0 bases at V and 2 bases at J, with 8 bases in the middle. CDR3 sequence reads: CAISESPETYEQYF. The CDR3 coding sequence is TGTGCCATCAGTGAGTCGCCAGAGACCTACGAGCAGTACTTC.

The chain links TRBV5-4 to TRBJ2-1, with TRBD2 matching over 14 bases. The trim removed 4 bases at V and 3 bases at J, leaving 9 bases unmatched. CDR3 length: 18 residues. From germline, CDR1 is SGHNT and CDR2 YYREEE (reference sequence). CDR3 bases: TGTGCCAGCAGCCCCGGGACTAGCGGGAGAAATCGCTACAATGAGCAGTTCTTC. Amino acids: CASSPGTSGRNRYNEQFF. The full variable domain, with the rest looked up from reference TRBV5-4 and TRBJ2-1, is ETGVTQSPTHLIKTRGQQVTLRCSSQSGHNTVSWYQQALGQGPQFIFQYYREEENGRGNFPPRFSGLQFPNYSSELNVNALELDDSALYLCASSPGTSGRNRYNEQFFGPGTRLTVL.

The chain combines TRBV14 with TRBJ2-5; 9 nucleotides match TRBD1. The CDR3 consists of 15 residues. Germline V lookup: CDR1 SGHDN, CDR2 FVKESK. V shed 3 bases, J shed 5 bases, and the junction held 7 bases outside the gene matches. The CDR3 DNA sequence: TGTGCCAGCAGCCATGGACAGGGGCGTTGGGAGACCCAGTACTTC. It codes for CASSHGQGRWETQYF.

This chain joins TRBV11-2 and TRBJ2-1; no reliable D call. Per germline, CDR1 SGHAT and CDR2 FQNNGV. Trimming pared 0 bases from V and 9 bases from J, leaving 3 bases between. The CDR3 contains 11 residues. This chain's CDR3 is CASSLEGEQFF. In DNA form, the CDR3 reads TGTGCCAGCAGCTTAGAGGGTGAGCAGTTCTTC. The whole variable domain, remainder taken from reference TRBV11-2 and TRBJ2-1, is EAGVAQSPRYKIIEKRQSVAFWCNPISGHATLYWYQQILGQGPKLLIQFQNNGVVDDSQLPKDRFSAERLKGVDSTLKIQPAKLEDSAVYLCASSLEGEQFFGPGTRLTVL.

This clonotype was counted only a few times. The genes are TRBV29-1 and TRBJ2-7; D possibly matches TRBD1 or TRBD2 (5 bases each). CDR1 SQVTM and CDR2 ANQGSEA come from the germline V gene. The V gene lost 4 bases and the J gene lost 0 bases, with 10 bases spanning the gap. The CDR3 totals 13 residues. CDR3 sequence (DNA): TGCAGCGTTGGGGCAGGGAGCTCCTACGAGCAGTACTTC. It yields the protein CSVGAGSSYEQYF.

This clonotype was counted at least ten times. The chain employs TRBV25-1 and TRBJ2-2; D unresolved. CDR3 length: 13 amino acids. Per the germline V gene, CDR1 is MGHDK and CDR2 is SYGVNS. Trimming took off 2 bases at V and 4 bases at J, with 5 bases between the two ends. The CDR3 region has the DNA TGTGCCAGCAGTGAACAAGTCACCGGGGAGCTGTTTTTT. It codes for CASSEQVTGELFF.

This clonotype was observed a handful of times. The chain joins TRBV4-1 to TRBJ1-6; no clear D gene. Trimming removed 3 bases from V and 10 bases from J, with 7 bases in between. The CDR3 extends over 12 amino acids. Germline loops: CDR1 MGHRA, CDR2 YSYEKL. CDR3 nucleotides: TGCGCCAGCAGCCAGGGGATCTCACCCCTCCACTTT. It encodes CASSQGISPLHF.

V usage is TRBV3-1 and J usage is TRBJ1-4, with D possibly being TRBD1 (6 bases). The CDR3 runs 15 residues. Between the trimmed V and J ends, which lost 0 bases and 6 bases, there was a span of 11 bases. Germline V gives CDR1 LGHDT, CDR2 YNNKEL (reference sequence). The CDR3 here is CASSQDGGGDEKLFF. CDR3 bases: TGTGCCAGCAGCCAAGACGGCGGGGGCGATGAAAAACTGTTTTTT.

This clonotype was seen many times. The chain employs TRBV27 and TRBJ1-6, with 7 bases that match TRBD1. In germline, CDR1 is MNHEY, CDR2 SMNVEV (reference sequence). The CDR3 covers 15 residues. The junction had 3 bases not matched to a gene; V was cut back by 0 bases and J by 7 bases. CDR3: CASSLSKGGNSPLHF. In nucleotides, the CDR3 is TGTGCCAGCAGTTTATCGAAAGGGGGCAATTCACCCCTCCACTTT.

This clonotype appeared many times. The chain has TRBV5-1 and TRBJ1-2; D not certain. The germline CDR1 and CDR2 sequences are SGHRS and YFSETQ. V gave up 0 bases and J gave up 4 bases, with 10 bases separating them. The CDR3 is made up of 14 amino acids. This chain's CDR3 is CASSLEAGFYGYTF. CDR3 coding DNA: TGCGCCAGCAGCTTGGAGGCGGGCTTCTATGGCTACACCTTC.